This TCR beta chain derives from a study of blood T cells in healthy people across ages. Study in general: Template switching picked up about one barcoded beta molecule for each two T cells.

Primers used in a second PCR of roughly 6 to 12 cycles were a sample-barcoded 5' primer and a J-beta primer mix. TCRdb used MiXCR to reprocess the 5' RACE reads, holding one entry per CDR3 protein. The sample contains over a million distinct CDR3 sequences, roughly a quarter of which appear only once. The study's findings and limits: With donor CMV status unknown, expanded clonotype changes were possibly confounded. A strong correlation was seen between TCR beta diversity and naive T cell percentage.

In this sample, this clonotype turned up a few times. Its specificity is not known. V lost 4 bases and J lost 2, with 11 bases in between. The CDR3 runs 14 residues. Donors each provided around 9 milliliters of peripheral blood. The sample was also linked to a second study, of T cells of mothers and their children.

This clonotype was obtained from a girl aged 2-9 years in good health. The source material was blood. The rearrangement links TRBV12-3 or TRBV12-4 to TRBJ2-5; D is ambiguous. The CDR3 DNA reads as TGTGCCAGCAGTTCCACCCCAATACAAGAGACCCAGTACTTC. Its protein product is CASSSTPIQETQYF.